A selection of T cell receptor beta chains follows, all from one sample in a study of T cell responses to AZD1222 COVID-19 vaccine. Sequencing was performed with immunoSEQ multiplex PCR; in TCRdb, only in-frame clones are kept and a portion is missing. Seen here are approximately 110,000 clones, around 90% observed once, and the top ten hold about 2.5%. Source: peripheral blood, taken 28 days after the second AZD1222 dose. These receptors came from an adult who received the AZD1222 COVID-19 vaccine. Each CDR3 is given with its conserved first and last residue. A D gene is named only where the DNA matches it firmly. Clone size is shown for a subset of rows, as once, few, many or a class of expanded clone.

>NA|NA|TRBV7-9|TRBJ1-6
CASSLTGQIGNSPLHF
TGTGCCAGCAGCTTGACTGGACAGATCGGGAATTCACCCCTCCACTTT
>NA|NA|TRBV19|TRBJ2-3
CASSISGGRDTQYF
TGTGCCAGTAGTATTTCTGGGGGAAGAGATACGCAGTATTTT
>NA|NA|TRBV27|TRBJ2-1
CASSLSLAGEQFF
TGTGCCAGCAGTTTATCCCTAGCTGGTGAGCAGTTCTTC
>NA|NA|TRBV18|TRBJ1-2
CASSPQQGVNYGYTF
TGTGCCAGCTCACCCCAACAGGGAGTAAACTATGGCTACACCTTC
>NA|TRBD1|TRBV30|TRBJ1-2
CAWRFSGQGATYGYTF
TGTGCCTGGAGGTTTTCGGGACAGGGGGCGACCTATGGCTACACCTTC
>NA|TRBD1|TRBV24-1|TRBJ2-5
CATSEATGPETQYF
TGTGCCACCAGTGAAGCGACAGGGCCGGAGACCCAGTACTTC
>few|NA|TRBV2|TRBJ2-1
CASSPSGAGDREQFF
TGTGCCAGCAGCCCCTCAGGGGCGGGAGATAGGGAGCAGTTCTTC
>NA|NA|TRBV30|TRBJ1-2
CAWSADYGGNYGYTF
TGTGCCTGGAGTGCCGATTATGGAGGGAACTATGGCTACACCTTC
>NA|NA|TRBV20-1|TRBJ1-1
CSATVNTEAFF
TGCAGTGCTACCGTGAACACTGAAGCTTTCTTT
>NA|NA|TRBV5-1|TRBJ1-4
CASSLVDGEKLFF
TGCGCCAGCAGCTTGGTTGACGGGGAAAAACTGTTTTTT
>NA|TRBD1|TRBV19|TRBJ1-1
CASSTGQGIEAFF
TGTGCCAGTAGTACTGGACAGGGGATTGAAGCTTTCTTT
>NA|NA|TRBV5-6|TRBJ1-5
CASSRRGRWQPQHF
TGTGCCAGCTCAAGAAGGGGGAGATGGCAGCCCCAGCATTTT
>NA|TRBD1|TRBV28|TRBJ2-7
CASSFDPGQGYYEQYF
TGTGCCAGCAGTTTCGATCCGGGACAGGGTTACTACGAGCAGTACTTC
>NA|TRBD1|TRBV5-4|TRBJ2-7
CASSLRQGSSYEQYF
TGTGCCAGCAGCTTGCGACAGGGGAGCTCCTACGAGCAGTACTTC
>once|NA|TRBV7-8|TRBJ1-5
CASSRGGNNQPQHF
TGTGCCAGCAGCAGAGGAGGGAACAATCAGCCCCAGCATTTT
>NA|NA|TRBV6-2/TRBV6-3|TRBJ1-4
CASSYSGADEKLFF
TGTGCCAGCAGTTACTCAGGGGCGGATGAAAAACTGTTTTTT
>NA|TRBD1|TRBV6-1|TRBJ2-3
CASSEAAGGGGTDTQYF
TGTGCCAGCAGTGAAGCGGCAGGGGGCGGGGGCACAGATACGCAGTATTTT
>NA|NA|TRBV5-4|TRBJ2-7
CASSLAGESYEQYF
TGTGCCAGCAGCTTGGCCGGGGAGTCCTACGAGCAGTACTTC
>NA|NA|TRBV7-9|TRBJ1-4
CASSLVQANEKLFF
TGTGCCAGCAGCTTAGTACAGGCAAATGAAAAACTGTTTTTT
>NA|TRBD2|TRBV28|TRBJ2-3
CASRYMREVTDTQYF
TGTGCCAGCAGATATATGCGGGAGGTCACAGATACGCAGTATTTT
>NA|NA|TRBV28|TRBJ1-5
CASSFGGRYQPQHF
TGTGCCAGCAGTTTTGGTGGCAGGTACCAGCCCCAGCATTTT
>NA|TRBD1|TRBV5-1|TRBJ2-7
CASSFRDRGYEQYF
TGCGCCAGCAGCTTCCGGGACAGGGGCTACGAGCAGTACTTC
>NA|TRBD2|TRBV18|TRBJ2-7
CASSPGREAYEQYF
TGTGCCAGCTCACCGGGGAGGGAGGCCTACGAGCAGTACTTC
>NA|TRBD2|TRBV30|TRBJ2-1
CAWSPSGRANEQFF
TGTGCCTGGAGTCCTAGCGGGAGGGCCAATGAGCAGTTCTTC
>NA|TRBD1|TRBV24-1|TRBJ1-2
CATSVTGVYGYTF
TGTGCCACCAGTGTGACAGGGGTCTATGGCTACACCTTC
>medium-sized|NA|TRBV6-4|TRBJ1-4
CASSADHESEKLFF
TGTGCCAGCAGCGCGGATCACGAGTCCGAAAAACTGTTTTTT
>NA|NA|TRBV28|TRBJ1-5
CASSEAATSNQPQHF
TGTGCCAGTAGCGAGGCGGCCACGAGCAATCAGCCCCAGCATTTT
>NA|NA|TRBV28|TRBJ1-3
CASSLQGSGNTIYF
TGTGCCAGCAGTTTACAGGGTTCTGGAAACACCATATATTTT
>NA|NA|TRBV19|TRBJ1-1
CASTWDQNTEAFF
TGTGCCAGTACCTGGGACCAAAACACTGAAGCTTTCTTT
>few|TRBD1|TRBV5-1|TRBJ1-2
CASSLGGTGNGYTF
TGCGCCAGCAGCTTGGGAGGGACAGGGAATGGCTACACCTTC
>NA|TRBD1|TRBV19|TRBJ2-7
CASSGQGTNEQYF
TGTGCCAGTAGCGGACAGGGTACCAACGAGCAGTACTTC
>once|NA|TRBV19|TRBJ2-7
CASSIRAASSYEQYF
TGTGCCAGTAGTATTCGGGCGGCGAGCTCCTACGAGCAGTACTTC
>NA|TRBD2|TRBV2|TRBJ2-7
CASSWPGLAGGPQPYEQYF
TGTGCCAGCAGTTGGCCGGGACTAGCGGGAGGGCCCCAACCCTACGAGCAGTACTTC
>NA|NA|TRBV5-4|TRBJ1-1
CASSLDSNTEAFF
TGTGCCAGCAGCCTGGACAGCAACACTGAAGCTTTCTTT
>NA|NA|TRBV11-2|TRBJ1-2
CASSSSAEGYGYTF
TGTGCCAGCAGCTCCTCTGCAGAAGGCTATGGCTACACCTTC
>few|TRBD2|TRBV9|TRBJ2-3
CASSVGGLAGGWTDTQYF
TGTGCCAGCAGCGTAGGGGGACTAGCGGGAGGGTGGACAGATACGCAGTATTTT
>once|NA|TRBV10-3|TRBJ2-6
CAISESGVTGANVLTF
TGTGCCATCAGTGAGTCGGGGGTGACTGGGGCCAACGTCCTGACTTTC
>NA|NA|TRBV14|TRBJ1-5
CASSQGFGQPQHF
TGTGCCAGCAGCCAAGGGTTTGGTCAGCCCCAGCATTTT
>NA|NA|TRBV15|TRBJ2-7
CATSRESLGAYEQYF
TGTGCCACCAGCAGAGAATCCCTGGGCGCCTACGAGCAGTACTTC
>NA|TRBD1|TRBV28|TRBJ1-1
CASSGTANTEAFF
TGTGCCAGCAGTGGGACAGCGAACACTGAAGCTTTCTTT
>NA|NA|TRBV24-1|TRBJ2-3
CATSERDSQRDTQYF
TGTGCCACCAGTGAGCGGGACAGCCAAAGGGATACGCAGTATTTT
>NA|NA|TRBV3-1/TRBV3-2|TRBJ2-7
CASSQGPLVGYEQYF
TGTGCCAGCAGCCAAGGTCCGCTAGTGGGCTACGAGCAGTACTTC
>NA|TRBD2|TRBV6-5|TRBJ2-7
CASSYAAGFSYEQYF
TGTGCCAGCAGTTACGCAGCGGGATTCTCCTACGAGCAGTACTTC
>NA|NA|TRBV5-1|TRBJ2-2
CASSLAASINTGELFF
TGCGCCAGCAGCTTGGCCGCATCAATCAACACCGGGGAGCTGTTTTTT